Below, 30 T cell receptor beta chains from the same sample are listed, as sequenced in a study of T cell responses to AZD1222 COVID-19 vaccine. Here immunoSEQ multiplex PCR was the method, and the copy in TCRdb shows in-frame clones only, minus some. Here the sample spans around 74,000 clones, just over 90% being singletons. Specimen: peripheral blood, collected on day 0 of MenACWY control vaccination. Receptors were obtained from an adult in good health.

The V call is TRBV19, the J call TRBJ1-5; no clear D. V lost 2 bases, J lost 8 bases, and 10 bases lay in between. The CDR3 spans 13 residues. Germline V lookup: CDR1 LNHDA, CDR2 SQIVND (reference sequence). Here the CDR3 reads CASSIRVREPQHF. CDR3 nucleotide sequence: TGTGCCAGTAGTATAAGGGTGAGGGAGCCCCAGCATTTT. Drawing the rest from reference TRBV19 and TRBJ1-5, the complete variable domain is DGGITQSPKYLFRKEGQNVTLSCEQNLNHDAMYWYRQDPGQGLRLIYYSQIVNDFQKGDIAEGYSVSREKKESFPLTVTSAQKNPTAFYLCASSIRVREPQHFGDGTRLSIL.

The chain links TRBV19 to TRBJ1-1, with unresolved D. The CDR3 consists of 13 residues. The ends were cut back, 3 bases at V and 5 bases at J, with 10 bases in the middle. Germline CDR1 reads LNHDA; CDR2 reads SQIVND (reference sequence). CDR3 residues: CASSIGRFTEAFF. CDR3 DNA: TGTGCCAGTAGTATTGGTCGATTTACTGAAGCTTTCTTT.

The CDR3: CASSLTSDSSEAFF. CDR3 DNA sequence: TGTGCCAGCAGCTTAACATCGGACAGCTCTGAAGCTTTCTTT. The chain uses TRBV7-3 and TRBJ1-1, with TRBD1 as a possible D gene (6 bases). Deletions cut 0 bases from V and 6 bases from J, with 11 bases between. Germline loops: CDR1 SGHTA, CDR2 FQGTGA. The CDR3 covers 14 residues. The entire variable domain, with the rest obtained from reference TRBV7-3 and TRBJ1-1, is as follows: GAGVSQTPSNKVTEKGKYVELRCDPISGHTALYWYRQSLGQGPEFLIYFQGTGAADDSGLPNDRFFAVRPEGSVSTLKIQRTERGDSAVYLCASSLTSDSSEAFFGQGTRLTVV.

V gene TRBV12-3 or TRBV12-4 combines with J gene TRBJ1-1; D is undetermined. The CDR3 has 13 amino acids. Trimming removed 5 bases from V and 0 bases from J, with 7 bases in between. CDR3 in amino acids: CASSRKLNTEAFF. The CDR3 DNA is TGTGCCAGCAGTCGCAAATTGAACACTGAAGCTTTCTTT.

The V gene is TRBV3-1 (or the pseudogene TRBV3-2), the J gene TRBJ1-6; TRBD1 might be the D (5 bases). Trimming took 0 bases from V and 0 from J, leaving 18 bases between them. CDR3 length: 20 amino acids. In germline, CDR1 is LGHDT, CDR2 YNNKEL (reference sequence). The CDR3 protein is CASSQDLPGAKLSYNSPLHF. The CDR3 nucleotides are TGTGCCAGCAGCCAAGATCTTCCCGGGGCAAAACTCTCCTATAATTCACCCCTCCACTTT.

V gene TRBV5-1 combines with J gene TRBJ2-7; TRBD1 agrees at 9 bases. Trimming removed 4 bases from V and 6 bases from J; junction bases left unmatched: 14. The CDR3 loop spans 16 amino acids. Per germline, CDR1 SGHRS and CDR2 YFSETQ. The CDR3 region is CASSPITGTGQSEQYF. The DNA for the CDR3 is TGCGCCAGCAGCCCGATAACCGGGACAGGGCAGTCCGAGCAGTACTTC.

The rearrangement links TRBV18 to TRBJ2-2, with 12 nucleotides matching TRBD2. J was trimmed by 0 bases and V by 1 base; bases with no gene match: 6. CDR3 size: 19 residues. Germline V lookup: CDR1 KGHSH, CDR2 LQKENI. CDR3 region: CASSPQGLAGITNTGELFF. The DNA for the CDR3 is TGTGCCAGCTCACCACAGGGACTAGCGGGTATAACGAACACCGGGGAGCTGTTTTTT.

CDR3 protein: CASSRAQGYEKLFF. The CDR3 DNA reads as TGTGCCAGCAGCCGGGCCCAGGGCTATGAAAAACTGTTTTTT. V gene TRBV14 combines with J gene TRBJ1-4; a weak D match, TRBD1 (5 bases). Trimming removed 4 bases at V and 6 bases at J, with 12 bases between. CDR1 and CDR2 from the germline V gene are SGHDN and FVKESK. The CDR3 consists of 14 residues.

The genes are TRBV12-3 or TRBV12-4 and TRBJ2-1; 8 bases fit TRBD1. Losses at the gene ends were 6 bases for V and 9 bases for J; bases not matched to a gene: 4. The CDR3 has 12 amino acids. The CDR3 coding sequence is TGTGCCAGCAGCTTACAGGGGGTTGAGCAGTTCTTC. It is translated as CASSLQGVEQFF.

The rearrangement joins TRBV7-9 to TRBJ2-6; D uncertain. Looked up from germline, CDR1 is SEHNR and CDR2 is FQNEAQ (reference sequence). The CDR3 is 14 residues long. Trimming removed 1 base at V and 0 bases at J, with 1 base between. CDR3 nucleotide sequence: TGTGCCAGCAGCTTAGGCTCTGGGGCCAACGTCCTGACTTTC. Encoded protein: CASSLGSGANVLTF.

V is TRBV25-1 and J is TRBJ2-7, with D maybe TRBD2 (5 bases). Germline V gene lookup returns CDR1 MGHDK and CDR2 SYGVNS. The germline V and J ends were trimmed by 1 base and 3 bases, with 10 bases remaining between them. This CDR3 region has 14 residues. The CDR3 DNA sequence: TGTGCCAGCAGTGAATCTGGGGAGTTCTACGAGCAGTACTTC. It specifies CASSESGEFYEQYF.

CDR3 sequence reads: CASSRTRTGPFGEQYF. CDR3 bases: TGTGCCAGCAGTCGGACCCGGACAGGCCCTTTCGGCGAGCAGTACTTC. The chain recombines TRBV6-2 or TRBV6-3 with TRBJ2-7, with 7 bases aligning to TRBD1. The germline gives CDR1 MNHEY, CDR2 SVGEGT. The CDR3 runs to 16 residues. J was trimmed by 6 bases and V by 5 bases; bases with no gene match: 16.

The J gene is TRBJ2-5, the V gene TRBV7-7; 8 nucleotides line up with TRBD1. There are 17 residues in the CDR3. Germline CDR1 and CDR2: SSHAT and FNYEAQ (reference sequence). The V gene end was trimmed by 2 bases and the J gene end by 5 bases; junction bases not matched to a gene: 13. The CDR3 spells CASSLIDLGRGRETQYF. The CDR3, as DNA: TGTGCCAGCAGCTTAATCGATCTCGGCAGGGGGCGCGAGACCCAGTACTTC.

This clone showed up just once. The chain recombines TRBV28 with TRBJ1-5; 9 bases map to TRBD1. Germline CDR1 reads MDHEN; CDR2 reads SYDVKM. After removal of 2 bases from V and 5 bases from J, the junction contained 7 bases not matched to a gene. The CDR3 runs to 16 residues. The CDR3 DNA reads TGTGCCAGCAGTTTAGGACAGGGGTCCCATTATCAGCCCCAGCATTTT. Translating it yields CASSLGQGSHYQPQHF.

This clone appeared once. The rearrangement uses TRBV6-5 and TRBJ2-3; no firm D call. Germline lookup yields CDR1 MNHEY and CDR2 SVGAGI. This CDR3 is built from 13 residues. Trimming took off 7 bases at V and 4 bases at J, with 12 bases between the two ends. The CDR3, as DNA: TGTGCCAGCAACCCCACCCGGGCAGATACGCAGTATTTT. This translates into CASNPTRADTQYF.

The rearrangement links TRBV5-6 to TRBJ1-5; D is perhaps TRBD1 (5 bases). Germline assignment: CDR1 SGHDT and CDR2 YYEEEE. V was trimmed by 0 bases and J by 4 bases, leaving 14 bases between them. This CDR3 has 16 residues. The CDR3 region has the DNA TGTGCCAGCAGCTTGGCGCCAGGACACCGAAATCAGCCCCAGCATTTT. This sequence encodes CASSLAPGHRNQPQHF.

The gene calls are TRBV11-3 and TRBJ2-5; TRBD2 aligns across 12 bases. V was clipped by 1 base and J by 9 bases; unmatched bases: 0. Looked up from germline, CDR1 is SGHNT and CDR2 is YENEEA. The CDR3 extends over 13 amino acids. In DNA, the CDR3 is TGTGCCAGCAGCTTAGGACTAGCGGGGGCCCAGTACTTC. It codes for CASSLGLAGAQYF.

This clone is a singleton in its sample. V gene TRBV19 combines with J gene TRBJ1-2; 7 bases agree with TRBD1. The length of the CDR3 is 15 residues. Trimming took 5 bases from V and 10 from J; bases not matched to a gene: 16. Germline V CDR1 and CDR2: LNHDA, SQIVND (reference sequence). CDR3 region: CASSVGRTGFFDYTF. CDR3 in DNA: TGTGCCAGTAGTGTCGGGCGGACAGGCTTCTTCGACTACACCTTC.

The gene calls are TRBV24-1 and TRBJ2-1; D gene unclear. V was pared by 1 base and J by 6 bases, with 12 bases between. The CDR3 has 15 residues. From germline, CDR1 is KGHDR and CDR2 SFDVKD. The CDR3 is CATSDFTQSGNEQFF. CDR3 bases: TGTGCCACCAGTGATTTCACACAAAGTGGCAATGAGCAGTTCTTC.

This chain connects TRBV9 to TRBJ1-1; TRBD1 is a possible D gene (5 bases). Trimming took 0 bases from V and 0 from J, leaving 9 bases between them. The CDR3 runs to 15 residues. Germline assignment: CDR1 SGDLS and CDR2 YYNGEE. This chain's CDR3 is CASSVERDLNTEAFF. CDR3 DNA sequence: TGTGCCAGCAGCGTAGAAAGGGACTTGAACACTGAAGCTTTCTTT.

The V gene is TRBV7-2, the J gene TRBJ1-5, with D maybe TRBD1 (5 bases). Germline V gives CDR1 SGHTA, CDR2 FQGNSA. V lost 5 bases and J 0 bases, leaving 14 bases between the germline ends. The CDR3 is 16 amino acids. CDR3 sequence (DNA): TGTGCCAGCAGCCCTGATGCGGGGGGTAGCAATCAGCCCCAGCATTTT. Translation gives CASSPDAGGSNQPQHF.

The chain joins TRBV10-3 to TRBJ2-2; unclear D gene. CDR3 length: 11 residues. Germline V gene lookup returns CDR1 ENHRY and CDR2 SYGVKD. V lost 10 bases and J 4 bases, leaving 7 bases between the germline ends. CDR3 in DNA: TGTGCCACCGCCTCCACCGGGGAGCTGTTTTTT. It encodes CATASTGELFF.

The count of this clone is one. The rearrangement uses TRBV11-2 and TRBJ2-7; D is unclear. The CDR3 runs 13 residues. The V end was cut by 0 bases, the J end by 0 bases, with 3 bases between. The germline V gene has CDR1 SGHAT and CDR2 FQNNGV. The CDR3 here is CASSLESSYEQYF. The CDR3 nucleotides read TGTGCCAGCAGCTTAGAGAGCTCCTACGAGCAGTACTTC.

The chain employs TRBV7-7 and TRBJ1-3; TRBD1 agrees at 7 bases. Per the germline V gene, CDR1 is SSHAT and CDR2 is FNYEAQ (reference sequence). Trimming took 5 bases from V and 4 from J; bases not matched to a gene: 2. The CDR3 contains 13 residues. CDR3 in amino acids: CASSTGEGNTIYF. The CDR3 nucleotides are TGTGCCAGCAGCACAGGGGAAGGAAACACCATATATTTT.

The CDR3 nucleotides read TGTGCCAGCAGCTACCGGCCACCCCCCTACAATGAGCAGTTCTTC. As protein: CASSYRPPPYNEQFF. This chain uses TRBV7-6 with TRBJ2-1; no firm D call. This CDR3 region has 15 residues. The germline V gene encodes CDR1 SGHVS and CDR2 FNYEAQ. V gave up 4 bases and J gave up 2 bases, with 12 bases separating them.

The chain carries TRBV9 and TRBJ1-6; D is perhaps TRBD1 (5 bases). CDR3 size: 15 residues. Between the trimmed V and J ends, which lost 3 bases and 7 bases, there was a span of 14 bases. Per the germline V gene, CDR1 is SGDLS and CDR2 is YYNGEE. The CDR3 coding sequence is TGTGCCAGCAGCGAGGGACGGCCAGGGAATTCACCCCTCCACTTT. Its protein is CASSEGRPGNSPLHF.

This chain connects TRBV7-8 to TRBJ1-6, with a tentative D call TRBD1 (5 bases). Trimming removed 1 base from V and 10 bases from J, with 11 bases in between. The CDR3 runs to 14 residues. Germline V gene sequence: CDR1 SGHVS, CDR2 FQNEAQ. The CDR3 DNA reads as TGTGCCAGCAGCTTAGAAGGGGACTACTCACCCCTCCACTTT. Protein: CASSLEGDYSPLHF.

V usage is TRBV7-3 and J usage is TRBJ2-5; possible D gene TRBD1, 6 bases. Germline V CDR1 and CDR2: SGHTA, FQGTGA. Trimming stripped 3 bases from V and 3 bases from J, with 8 bases between. This CDR3 is 13 amino acids long. The CDR3 DNA reads as TGTGCCAGCAGCTTGAGGGGGAAAGAGACCCAGTACTTC. It is translated as CASSLRGKETQYF.

The chain combines TRBV27 with TRBJ2-1, with D uncertain. The germline V and J ends were trimmed by 7 bases and 0 bases, with 16 bases remaining between them. CDR3 length: 16 amino acids. Germline V gene sequence: CDR1 MNHEY, CDR2 SMNVEV (reference sequence). In nucleotides, the CDR3 is TGTGCCAGCACCCTATTTGCCACCCGCTCCTACAATGAGCAGTTCTTC. Translating gives CASTLFATRSYNEQFF.

The V and J genes are TRBV21-1 and TRBJ1-1. TRBV21-1 is shown as a pseudogene. The CDR3 consists of 10 residues. The chain's CDR3 is CASPPGGAFF. CDR3 nucleotides: TGTGCCAGCCCCCCGGGGGGAGCTTTCTTT.